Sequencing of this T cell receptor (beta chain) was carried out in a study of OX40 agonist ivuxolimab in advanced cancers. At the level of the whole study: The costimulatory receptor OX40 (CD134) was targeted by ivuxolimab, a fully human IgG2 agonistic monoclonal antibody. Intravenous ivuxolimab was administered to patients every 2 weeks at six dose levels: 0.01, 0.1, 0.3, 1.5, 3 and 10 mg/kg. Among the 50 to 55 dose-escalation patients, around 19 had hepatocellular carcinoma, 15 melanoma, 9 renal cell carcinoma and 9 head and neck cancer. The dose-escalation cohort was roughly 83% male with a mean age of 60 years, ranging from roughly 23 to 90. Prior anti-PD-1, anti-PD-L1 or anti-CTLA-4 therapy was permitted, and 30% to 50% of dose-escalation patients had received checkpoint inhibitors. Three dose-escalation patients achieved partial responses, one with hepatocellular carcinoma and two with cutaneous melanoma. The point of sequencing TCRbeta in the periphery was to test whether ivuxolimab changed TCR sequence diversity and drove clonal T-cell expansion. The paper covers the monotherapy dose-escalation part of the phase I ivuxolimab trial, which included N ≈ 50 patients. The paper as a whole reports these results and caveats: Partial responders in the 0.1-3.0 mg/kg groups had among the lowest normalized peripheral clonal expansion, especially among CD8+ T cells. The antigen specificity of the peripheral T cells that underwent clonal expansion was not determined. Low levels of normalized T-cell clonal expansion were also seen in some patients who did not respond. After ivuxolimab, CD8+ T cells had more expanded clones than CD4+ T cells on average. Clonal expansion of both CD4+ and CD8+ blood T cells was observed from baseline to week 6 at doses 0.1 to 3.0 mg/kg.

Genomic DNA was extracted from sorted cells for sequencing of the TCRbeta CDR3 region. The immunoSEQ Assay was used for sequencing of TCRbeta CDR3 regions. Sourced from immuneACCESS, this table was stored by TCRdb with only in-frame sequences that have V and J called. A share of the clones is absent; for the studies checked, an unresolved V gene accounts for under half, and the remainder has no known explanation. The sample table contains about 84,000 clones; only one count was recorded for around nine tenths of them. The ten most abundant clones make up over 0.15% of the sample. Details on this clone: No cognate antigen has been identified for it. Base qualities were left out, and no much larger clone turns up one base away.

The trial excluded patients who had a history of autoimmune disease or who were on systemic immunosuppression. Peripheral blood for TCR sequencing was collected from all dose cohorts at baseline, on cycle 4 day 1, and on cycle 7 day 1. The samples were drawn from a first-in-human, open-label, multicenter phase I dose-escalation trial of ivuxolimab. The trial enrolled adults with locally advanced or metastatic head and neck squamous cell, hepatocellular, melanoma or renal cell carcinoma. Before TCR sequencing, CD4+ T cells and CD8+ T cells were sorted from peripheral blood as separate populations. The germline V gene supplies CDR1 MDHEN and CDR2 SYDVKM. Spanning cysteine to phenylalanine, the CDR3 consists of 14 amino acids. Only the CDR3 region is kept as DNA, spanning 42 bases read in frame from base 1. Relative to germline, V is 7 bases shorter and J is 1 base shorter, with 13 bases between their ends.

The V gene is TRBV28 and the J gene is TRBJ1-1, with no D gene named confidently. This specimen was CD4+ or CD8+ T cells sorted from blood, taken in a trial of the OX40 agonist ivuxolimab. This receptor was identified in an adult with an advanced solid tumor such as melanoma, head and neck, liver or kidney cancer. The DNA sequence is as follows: TGTGCCAGCACTCAACTTCGGGCGAACACTGAAGCTTTCTTT. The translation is CASTQLRANTEAFF.